Below, 2 T cell receptor beta chains from the same sample are listed, as sequenced in a study of cytomegalovirus exposure and HLA in healthy donors. Clones were read by immunoSEQ multiplex PCR, and TCRdb kept only the in-frame ones, dropping some. The repertoire has some 68,000 clones, 85% to 95% of them found once; the top ten carry under 1.5%. Input material: PBMCs. The receptor set was obtained from a man aged 18 to 30 in good health and CMV-seropositive.

V is TRBV9 and J is TRBJ2-1, with a weak D call TRBD2 (5 bases). The CDR3 covers 12 residues. V shed 0 bases and J shed 9 bases, with 7 bases lying between them. Germline V gene sequence: CDR1 SGDLS, CDR2 YYNGEE. CDR3 amino acids: CASSVVAGEQFF. The CDR3 coding sequence is TGTGCCAGCAGCGTAGTTGCGGGTGAGCAGTTCTTC. The complete variable domain, with remaining parts taken from reference TRBV9 and TRBJ2-1, reads DSGVTQTPKHLITATGQRVTLRCSPRSGDLSVYWYQQSLDQGLQFLIQYYNGEERAKGNILERFSAQQFPDLHSELNLSSLELGDSALYFCASSVVAGEQFFGPGTRLTVL.

This sequence joins TRBV10-1 and TRBJ2-7; no clear D gene. This CDR3 has 14 residues. Germline V gene sequence: CDR1 WNHNN, CDR2 SYGVQD (reference sequence). The V end was cut by 3 bases, the J end by 0 bases, with 9 bases between. DNA of the CDR3: TGCGCCAGCAGTGATCCCCAAGCCTCCTACGAGCAGTACTTC. Its protein product is CASSDPQASYEQYF.